This T cell receptor (beta chain) was identified in a study of healthy donors' naive CD4 and CD8 T cells. General study points: Negatively charged CDR3s marked CD8+ lineage; positively charged CDR3s marked CD4+ lineage. The study did not address homeostatic proliferation effects in naive T cells. Chains were not paired, since alpha and beta were sequenced in bulk.

Naive CD4+ cells were sorted as CD4+CD8-CD45RO-CD45RA+; naive CD8+ as CD8+CD4-CD45RA+CD27bright. The table lists this clonotype with a few counts. The antigen is unknown. A linear amplification protocol produced the TCR libraries from around 510 ng of total RNA. TCRdb processed the reads anew with MiXCR; each CDR3 protein has one entry. The sample carries around 200,000 distinct CDR3 sequences, under 85% recorded once. The length of the CDR3 is 16 residues. V was cut by 4 bases and J by 5 bases, with 18 bases left in between. Germline CDR1 and CDR2: MNHEY and SVGAGI. This sequence was found in a pool of human donors in good health; the sample pools cells from several healthy donors. The sequencing sample was made of naive CD4+ and CD8+ T cells sorted from blood, pooled from several donors. The gene calls are TRBV6-5 and TRBJ2-1, with D perhaps matching TRBD2 (6 bases). The CDR3 bases are TGTGCCAGCAGTTGGCGGGGCGAGGGGCAAGACAATGAGCAGTTCTTC. Its protein product is CASSWRGEGQDNEQFF.